These 24 T cell receptor beta chains were sequenced from one sample in a study of Ad26.COV2.S vaccination and SARS-CoV-2 variants (dated by TCRdb to about 2021). Library construction relied on the immunoSEQ multiplex PCR assay. As stored in TCRdb, this immuneACCESS dataset retains in-frame rearrangements with V and J assigned. A fraction of the clones does not appear; measured against another copy, unresolved V genes explain less than half of the discrepancy, and the remainder lacks a known reason. The table for this sample lists some 410,000 clones; over 80% of them were counted only once. The ten largest clones add up to 1.5% to 2% of the sample. This specimen's treatment or condition label, interpreted: 15 to 20 received Ad26.COV2.S at low or high dose, single or two shots; about 5 received placebo; per-sample allocation not given. For vaccine and placebo recipients, repertoires were sequenced using samples collected on day 63 after the first injection.

The material was peripheral blood, obtained in a trial of Ad26.COV2.S vaccine versus placebo. These receptors came from a person between 18 and 59 years old who received the Ad26.COV2.S COVID-19 vaccine or a placebo.

This chain uses TRBV7-2 with TRBJ1-2; D is unclear. The ends were cut back, 2 bases at V and 6 bases at J, with 4 bases in the middle. Germline V gives CDR1 SGHTA, CDR2 FQGNSA. The CDR3 runs to 11 residues. CDR3: CASSLLNGYTF. The CDR3 DNA reads TGTGCCAGCAGCTTATTAAATGGCTACACCTTC.

The chain couples TRBV24-1 to TRBJ1-5; D is unresolved. Germline CDR1 reads KGHDR; CDR2 reads SFDVKD. V gave up 4 bases and J gave up 7 bases, with 13 bases separating them. This CDR3 is built from 14 residues. The CDR3 bases are TGTGCCACCAGTGACAGGCATTCTTTCCAGCCCCAGCATTTT. It encodes CATSDRHSFQPQHF.

This chain connects TRBV6-1 to TRBJ1-5, with D unresolved. The length of the CDR3 is 15 residues. Trimming stripped 1 base from V and 3 bases from J, with 10 bases between. Germline V gene data show CDR1 as MNHNS and CDR2 as SASEGT. DNA of the CDR3: TGTGCCAGCAGTGAAGTGGGTCTCATCAATCAGCCCCAGCATTTT. This sequence encodes CASSEVGLINQPQHF.

This clone was found once. The chain is built from TRBV7-2 and TRBJ2-2; TRBD2 agrees at 8 bases. The CDR3 has 16 amino acids. Germline CDR1 reads SGHTA; CDR2 reads FQGNSA. The ends lost 3 bases at V and 4 bases at J; junction bases unmatched: 7. The CDR3 protein is CASSFGGGRITGELFF. CDR3 sequence (DNA): TGTGCCAGCAGCTTCGGGGGGGGCCGTATCACCGGGGAGCTGTTTTTT.

This clone showed up just once. The DNA of the CDR3 is TGCGCCAGCAGCTTGGTGGGGGTCCCTGATCATGGCTACACCTTC. Amino acid sequence: CASSLVGVPDHGYTF. The V call is TRBV5-1, the J call TRBJ1-2; tentatively, D is TRBD1 (5 bases). CDR1 SGHRS and CDR2 YFSETQ come from the germline V gene. The ends were cut back, 0 bases at V and 6 bases at J, with 15 bases in the middle. The CDR3 is made up of 15 amino acids.

This clone was seen a single time. For the CDR3, the DNA is TGTGCCAGTAGTATAGAGGGGCGGGCATTCTACAATGAGCAGTTCTTC. Its translation is CASSIEGRAFYNEQFF. The genes are TRBV19 and TRBJ2-1; D may correspond to TRBD1 or TRBD2 (5 bases each). In germline, CDR1 is LNHDA, CDR2 SQIVND (reference sequence). The V gene lost 0 bases and the J gene lost 3 bases, with 12 bases spanning the gap. The CDR3 sequence is 16 residues long.

This chain joins TRBV5-1 and TRBJ2-7, with D uncertain. V lost 2 bases and J 0 bases, leaving 0 bases between the germline ends. CDR3 length equals 11 residues. Germline V gene lookup returns CDR1 SGHRS and CDR2 YFSETQ. The CDR3 DNA reads TGCGCCAGCAGCTTCTCCTACGAGCAGTACTTC. Protein: CASSFSYEQYF.

This clone was observed a single time. The gene calls are TRBV11-2 and TRBJ2-6; no clear D gene. Trimming took off 0 bases at V and 0 bases at J, with 9 bases between the two ends. From germline, CDR1 is SGHAT and CDR2 FQNNGV. The CDR3 has 17 residues. CDR3 nucleotides: TGTGCCAGCAGCTTAGATGAGGCCTACTCTGGGGCCAACGTCCTGACTTTC. As protein: CASSLDEAYSGANVLTF. The variable domain in full, with the rest retrieved from reference TRBV11-2 and TRBJ2-6, is EAGVAQSPRYKIIEKRQSVAFWCNPISGHATLYWYQQILGQGPKLLIQFQNNGVVDDSQLPKDRFSAERLKGVDSTLKIQPAKLEDSAVYLCASSLDEAYSGANVLTFGAGSRLTVL.

CDR3 in amino acids: CASSPVGGDTQYF. The CDR3 bases are TGTGCCAGCAGTCCCGTGGGAGGAGATACGCAGTATTTT. The chain recombines TRBV12-3 or TRBV12-4 with TRBJ2-3, with D maybe TRBD2 (6 bases). This CDR3 spans 13 amino acids. V lost 5 bases and J 5 bases, leaving 11 bases between the germline ends.

The V call is TRBV2, the J call TRBJ1-5; a possible D gene is TRBD1 (5 bases). The CDR3 length is 14 residues. From germline, CDR1 is SNHLY and CDR2 FYNNEI. The V and J ends lost 7 bases and 7 bases respectively, with 17 bases between them. CDR3 sequence (DNA): TGTGCCAGCACCATTGGGGGGGGAGGGCAGCCCCAGCATTTT. It encodes CASTIGGGGQPQHF. Using reference TRBV2 and TRBJ1-5 for the parts outside the CDR3, the full variable domain is EPEVTQTPSHQVTQMGQEVILRCVPISNHLYFYWYRQILGQKVEFLVSFYNNEISEKSEIFDDQFSVERPDGSNFTLKIRSTKLEDSAMYFCASTIGGGGQPQHFGDGTRLSIL.

V and J are TRBV11-2 and TRBJ2-7, with 7 bases aligning to TRBD1. Per the germline V gene, CDR1 is SGHAT and CDR2 is FQNNGV. The ends lost 5 bases at V and 3 bases at J; junction bases unmatched: 7. CDR3 length equals 14 residues. The CDR3 sequence: CASSTIQGYYEQYF. The DNA of the CDR3 is TGTGCCAGCAGCACAATACAGGGGTACTACGAGCAGTACTTC.

About this clone itself: Other nucleotide sequences from this sample produce the same CDR3. The chain is built from TRBV28 and TRBJ2-7; 9 bases align to TRBD1. V lost 7 bases and J lost 7; bases outside the gene matches: 11. The CDR3 contains 14 residues. Germline V lookup: CDR1 MDHEN, CDR2 SYDVKM. CDR3 protein: CASIPSDRGYEQYF. CDR3 DNA: TGTGCCAGCATCCCTTCGGACAGGGGTTATGAGCAGTACTTC.

This clone was counted once. CDR3 loop: CASSFTTGRQETQYF. The CDR3 DNA sequence: TGTGCCAGCAGCTTTACGACAGGCAGGCAAGAGACCCAGTACTTC. The V gene is TRBV11-2, the J gene TRBJ2-5, with D possibly TRBD1 on 6 matching bases. V dropped 3 bases and J dropped 2 bases, with 13 bases sitting between them. The CDR3 is 15 amino acids. CDR1 and CDR2 (germline): SGHAT, FQNNGV. The full variable domain, completed using reference TRBV11-2 and TRBJ2-5, is EAGVAQSPRYKIIEKRQSVAFWCNPISGHATLYWYQQILGQGPKLLIQFQNNGVVDDSQLPKDRFSAERLKGVDSTLKIQPAKLEDSAVYLCASSFTTGRQETQYFGPGTRLLVL.

The V and J genes are TRBV18 and TRBJ1-2; no definite D call. Germline CDR1 reads KGHSH; CDR2 reads LQKENI. Trimming took off 2 bases at V and 4 bases at J, with 11 bases between the two ends. The CDR3 consists of 14 residues. Here the CDR3 reads CASSPGLLGYGYTF. The CDR3 bases are TGTGCCAGCTCACCAGGTCTGCTAGGCTATGGCTACACCTTC. The variable domain in full, with the rest retrieved from reference TRBV18 and TRBJ1-2, is NAGVMQNPRHLVRRRGQEARLRCSPMKGHSHVYWYRQLPEEGLKFMVYLQKENIIDESGMPKERFSAEFPKEGPSILRIQQVVRGDSAAYFCASSPGLLGYGYTFGSGTRLTVV.

The count of this clone is one. The J gene is TRBJ1-5, the V gene TRBV6-2 or TRBV6-3; a possible D gene is TRBD1 (6 bases). Germline V gene lookup returns CDR1 MNHEY and CDR2 SVGEGT. V shed 6 bases and J shed 3 bases, with 18 bases lying between them. CDR3 size: 16 residues. CDR3 protein: CASSQATDRLNQPQHF. CDR3 coding DNA: TGTGCCAGCAGCCAGGCCACGGACAGACTCAATCAGCCCCAGCATTTT.

The CDR3 DNA is TGTGCCAGCAGCTTTGCCGGGACAGGGAATGGCTACACCTTC. It specifies CASSFAGTGNGYTF. The chain is built from TRBV7-9 and TRBJ1-2; 9 bases are a match to TRBD1. The CDR3 runs to 14 residues. Germline V gene data show CDR1 as SEHNR and CDR2 as FQNEAQ (reference sequence). The J segment lost 6 bases and the V segment lost 3 bases, leaving 5 bases of the junction unmatched.

The chain employs TRBV25-1 and TRBJ2-2; D not resolved. The germline V and J ends were trimmed by 2 bases and 0 bases, with 4 bases remaining between them. CDR1 and CDR2 from the germline V gene are MGHDK and SYGVNS. The CDR3 is made up of 14 amino acids. CDR3 DNA sequence: TGTGCCAGCAGTGAACCCCCGAACACCGGGGAGCTGTTTTTT. It encodes CASSEPPNTGELFF.

This clone was seen once. This chain joins TRBV19 and TRBJ1-2, with 8 nucleotides matching TRBD1. CDR1 and CDR2 (germline): LNHDA, SQIVND (reference sequence). Germline trimming cut 6 bases from V and 4 bases from J; bases unmatched to any gene: 7. CDR3 length equals 14 residues. CDR3 loop: CASSHPTGGYGYTF. The CDR3 DNA sequence: TGTGCCAGTAGCCATCCTACAGGGGGCTATGGCTACACCTTC.

This clone was observed a single time. The chain combines TRBV5-1 with TRBJ1-4, with TRBD1 matching over 7 bases. J was trimmed by 0 bases and V by 0 bases; bases with no gene match: 11. Germline V gene lookup returns CDR1 SGHRS and CDR2 YFSETQ. This CDR3 comprises 19 residues. CDR3 sequence reads: CASSLVDRVGRATNEKLFF. In DNA, the CDR3 is TGCGCCAGCAGCTTGGTAGACAGGGTCGGTCGTGCAACTAATGAAAAACTGTTTTTT.

The rearrangement joins TRBV5-4 to TRBJ2-7; 9 nucleotides align to TRBD2. Germline assignment: CDR1 SGHNT and CDR2 YYREEE (reference sequence). There are 14 residues in the CDR3. V shed 1 base, J shed 3 bases, and the junction held 2 bases outside the gene matches. CDR3 region: CASSLSSGGYEQYF. The CDR3 nucleotides read TGTGCCAGCAGCTTGAGTAGCGGGGGCTACGAGCAGTACTTC. The variable domain in full, with the rest retrieved from reference TRBV5-4 and TRBJ2-7, is ETGVTQSPTHLIKTRGQQVTLRCSSQSGHNTVSWYQQALGQGPQFIFQYYREEENGRGNFPPRFSGLQFPNYSSELNVNALELDDSALYLCASSLSSGGYEQYFGPGTRLTVT.

The rearrangement joins TRBV18 to TRBJ2-3, with a possible D match to TRBD1 (6 bases). Germline lookup yields CDR1 KGHSH and CDR2 LQKENI. Trimming pared 2 bases from V and 6 bases from J, leaving 15 bases between. There are 15 residues in the CDR3. CDR3 loop: CASSPEPGVGDTQYF. The CDR3, as DNA: TGTGCCAGCTCACCAGAGCCAGGGGTGGGGGATACGCAGTATTTT.

The V and J genes are TRBV11-2 and TRBJ2-1; D remains unclear. V was cut by 2 bases and J by 9 bases, with 5 bases left in between. This CDR3 comprises 11 residues. Germline-derived CDR1 and CDR2 are SGHAT and FQNNGV. The DNA of the CDR3 is TGTGCCAGCAGCTTATTTTTTGAGCAGTTCTTC. It encodes CASSLFFEQFF.

A note on this clone: This CDR3 is also generated by other DNA sequences in the sample. The V gene is TRBV7-2, the J gene TRBJ2-7; 11 bases agree with TRBD2. Germline assignment: CDR1 SGHTA and CDR2 FQGNSA. Trimming at V came to 1 base and at J to 2 bases, leaving 1 base not matched to a gene. The CDR3 is 15 residues long. The CDR3 region is CASSLDSGGAYEQYF. Written as DNA, the CDR3 is TGTGCCAGCAGCTTAGATAGCGGGGGGGCCTACGAGCAGTACTTC. The variable domain in full, with the rest retrieved from reference TRBV7-2 and TRBJ2-7, is GAGVSQSPSNKVTEKGKDVELRCDPISGHTALYWYRQSLGQGLEFLIYFQGNSAPDKSGLPSDRFSAERTGGSVSTLTIQRTQQEDSAVYLCASSLDSGGAYEQYFGPGTRLTVT.

The rearrangement joins TRBV27 to TRBJ1-2; D gene ambiguous. The V end was cut by 6 bases, the J end by 4 bases, with 15 bases between. The CDR3 extends over 14 amino acids. The germline V gene has CDR1 MNHEY and CDR2 SMNVEV (reference sequence). The CDR3 nucleotides read TGTGCCAGCAGGGGGTTGTGGGCCCCCTATGGCTACACCTTC. Its translation: CASRGLWAPYGYTF.